This T cell receptor (beta chain) is drawn from a study of spatial heterogeneity in lung cancer. For the study at large: The donors, around 71 patients with untreated early-stage non-small cell lung cancer, provided the samples. The mean occurrence of each unique TCR and UMI combination in raw reads exceeded 9.5.

Time point reported: blood at routine non-recurrence follow-up after resection. Whole RNA, which was extracted from tumor, nontumor lung tissue or frozen PBMC, was sequenced without any cell sorting. Each molecule of TCR cDNA was tagged with one unique molecular identifier. TCRdb redid the calling of the 5' RACE reads with MiXCR, one entry per CDR3 protein. Seen here are more than 30,000 distinct CDR3 sequences, about 10% observed once, and the top ten hold approximately 26%. Trimming cost V 4 bases and J 3 bases; bases outside gene matches: 8. CDR1 and CDR2 (germline): SGHAT, FQNNGV. The CDR3 is 16 residues long. In this sample, this clonotype turned up many times.

This specimen consisted of PBMCs, obtained at follow-up. This chain connects TRBV11-2 to TRBJ2-7, with 11 positions matching TRBD1. The TCR was taken from a female donor with early-stage non-small cell lung cancer. CDR3 DNA: TGTGCCAGCAGCTCTCCCGGGACAGGGGGTGACTACGAGCAGTACTTC. It specifies CASSSPGTGGDYEQYF.